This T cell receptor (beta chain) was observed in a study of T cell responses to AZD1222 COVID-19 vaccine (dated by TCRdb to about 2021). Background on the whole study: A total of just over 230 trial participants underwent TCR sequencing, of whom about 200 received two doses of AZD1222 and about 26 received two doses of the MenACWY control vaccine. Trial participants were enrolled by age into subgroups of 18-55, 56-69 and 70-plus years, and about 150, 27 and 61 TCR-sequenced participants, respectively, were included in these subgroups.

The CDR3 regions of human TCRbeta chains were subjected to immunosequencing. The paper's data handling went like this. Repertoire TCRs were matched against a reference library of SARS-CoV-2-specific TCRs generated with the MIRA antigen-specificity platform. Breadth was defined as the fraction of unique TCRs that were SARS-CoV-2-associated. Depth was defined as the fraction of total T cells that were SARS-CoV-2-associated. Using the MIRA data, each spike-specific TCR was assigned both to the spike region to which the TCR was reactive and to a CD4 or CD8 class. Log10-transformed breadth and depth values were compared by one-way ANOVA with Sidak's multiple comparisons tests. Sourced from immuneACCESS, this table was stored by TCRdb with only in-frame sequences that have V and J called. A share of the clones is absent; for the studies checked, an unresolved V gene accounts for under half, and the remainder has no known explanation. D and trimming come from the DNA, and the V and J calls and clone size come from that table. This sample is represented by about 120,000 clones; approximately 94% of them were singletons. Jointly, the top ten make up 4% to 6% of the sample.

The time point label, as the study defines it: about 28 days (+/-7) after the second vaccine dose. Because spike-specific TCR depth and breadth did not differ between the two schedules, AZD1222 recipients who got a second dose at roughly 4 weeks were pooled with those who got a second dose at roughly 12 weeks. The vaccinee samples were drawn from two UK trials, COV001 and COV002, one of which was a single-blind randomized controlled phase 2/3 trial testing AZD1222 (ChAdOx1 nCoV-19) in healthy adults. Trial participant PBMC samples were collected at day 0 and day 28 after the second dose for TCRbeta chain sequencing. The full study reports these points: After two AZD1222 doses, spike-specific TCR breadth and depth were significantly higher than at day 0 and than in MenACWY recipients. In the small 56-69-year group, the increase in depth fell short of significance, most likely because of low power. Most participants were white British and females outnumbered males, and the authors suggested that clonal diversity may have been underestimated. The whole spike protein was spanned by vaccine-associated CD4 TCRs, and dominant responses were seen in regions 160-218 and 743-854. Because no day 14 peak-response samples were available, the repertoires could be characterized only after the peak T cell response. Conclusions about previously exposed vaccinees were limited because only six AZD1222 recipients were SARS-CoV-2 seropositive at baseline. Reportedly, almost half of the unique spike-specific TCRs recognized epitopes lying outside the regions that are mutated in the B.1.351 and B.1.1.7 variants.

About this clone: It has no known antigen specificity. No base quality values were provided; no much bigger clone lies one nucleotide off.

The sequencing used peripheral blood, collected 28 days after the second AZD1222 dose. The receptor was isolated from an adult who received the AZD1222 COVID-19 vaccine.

This receptor has the CDR3 CASGLVPDSYGYTF. In nucleotides, the sequence is TGTGCTAGTGGTTTGGTTCCTGACAGCTATGGCTACACCTTC. The chain is assembled from TRBV12-5 and TRBJ1-2; the D gene is perhaps TRBD1, on 5 matching bases. CDR1 and CDR2 were assigned from the germline V gene as LGHNT and FRNRAP. Deletion took 0 bases off V and 4 bases off J, with a span of 9 bases between the germline ends. The CDR3 has 14 amino acids, counting the end cysteine and phenylalanine. Kept here is only the CDR3 DNA, which spans 42 bases and is read in frame from base 1.